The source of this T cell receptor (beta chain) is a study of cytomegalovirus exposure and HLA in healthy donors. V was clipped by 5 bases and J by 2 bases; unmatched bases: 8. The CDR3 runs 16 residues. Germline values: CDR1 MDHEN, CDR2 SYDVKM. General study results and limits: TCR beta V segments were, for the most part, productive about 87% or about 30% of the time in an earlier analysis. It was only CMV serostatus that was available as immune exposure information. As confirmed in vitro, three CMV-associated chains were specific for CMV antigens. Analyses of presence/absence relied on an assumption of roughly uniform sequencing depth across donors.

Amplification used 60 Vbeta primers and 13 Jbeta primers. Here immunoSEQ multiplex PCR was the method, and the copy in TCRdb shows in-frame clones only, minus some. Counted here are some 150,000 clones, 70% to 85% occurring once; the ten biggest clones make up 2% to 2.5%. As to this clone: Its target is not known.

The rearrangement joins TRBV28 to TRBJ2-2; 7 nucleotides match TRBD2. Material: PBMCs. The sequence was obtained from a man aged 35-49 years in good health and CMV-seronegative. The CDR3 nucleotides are TGTGCCAGCAGTCCGGGGGGTAGCGGTAACACCGGGGAGCTGTTTTTT. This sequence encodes CASSPGGSGNTGELFF.